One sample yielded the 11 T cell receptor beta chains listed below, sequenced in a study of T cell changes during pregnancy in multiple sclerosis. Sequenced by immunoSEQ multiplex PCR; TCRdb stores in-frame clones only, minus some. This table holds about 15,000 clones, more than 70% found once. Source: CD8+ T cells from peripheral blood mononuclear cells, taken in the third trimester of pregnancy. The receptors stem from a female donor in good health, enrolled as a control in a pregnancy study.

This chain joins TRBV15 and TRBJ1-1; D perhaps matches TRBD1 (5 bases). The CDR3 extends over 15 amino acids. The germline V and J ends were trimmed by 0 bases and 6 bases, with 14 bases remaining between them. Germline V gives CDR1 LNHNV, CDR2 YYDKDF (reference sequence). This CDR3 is CATSRDGGGRAEAFF. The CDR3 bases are TGTGCCACCAGCAGAGATGGGGGGGGGAGGGCTGAAGCTTTCTTT.

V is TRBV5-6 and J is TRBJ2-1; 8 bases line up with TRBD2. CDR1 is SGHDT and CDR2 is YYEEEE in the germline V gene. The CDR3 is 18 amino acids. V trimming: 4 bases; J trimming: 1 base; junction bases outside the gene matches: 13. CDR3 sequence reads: CASSLGLAGALSYNEQFF. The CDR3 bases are TGTGCCAGCAGCCTTGGGCTAGCGGGCGCCCTTTCCTACAATGAGCAGTTCTTC.

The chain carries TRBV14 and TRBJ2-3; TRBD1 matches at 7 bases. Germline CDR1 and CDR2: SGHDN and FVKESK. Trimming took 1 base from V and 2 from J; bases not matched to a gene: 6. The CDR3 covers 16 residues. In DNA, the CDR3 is TGTGCCAGCAGCCAAGTTCCCAGGGGGTACACAGATACGCAGTATTTT. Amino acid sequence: CASSQVPRGYTDTQYF.

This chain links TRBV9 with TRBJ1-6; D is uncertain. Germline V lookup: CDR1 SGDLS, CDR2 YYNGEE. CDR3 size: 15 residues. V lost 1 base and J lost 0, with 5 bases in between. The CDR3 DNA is TGTGCCAGCAGCGTATCGAGCTCCTATAATTCACCCCTCCACTTT. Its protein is CASSVSSSYNSPLHF.

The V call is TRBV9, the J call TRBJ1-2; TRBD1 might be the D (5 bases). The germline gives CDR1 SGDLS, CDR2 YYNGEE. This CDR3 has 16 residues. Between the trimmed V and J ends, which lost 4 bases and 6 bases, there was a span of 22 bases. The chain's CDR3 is CASSHRRGQEVDGYTF. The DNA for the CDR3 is TGTGCCAGCAGCCACCGAAGAGGACAAGAGGTGGATGGCTACACCTTC.

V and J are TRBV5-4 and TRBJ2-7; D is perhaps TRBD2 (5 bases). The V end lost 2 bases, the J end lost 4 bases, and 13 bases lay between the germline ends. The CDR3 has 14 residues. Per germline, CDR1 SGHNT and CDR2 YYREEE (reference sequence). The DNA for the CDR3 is TGTGCCAGCAGCTTAGGCGGTAGCGAATACGAGCAGTACTTC. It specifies CASSLGGSEYEQYF.

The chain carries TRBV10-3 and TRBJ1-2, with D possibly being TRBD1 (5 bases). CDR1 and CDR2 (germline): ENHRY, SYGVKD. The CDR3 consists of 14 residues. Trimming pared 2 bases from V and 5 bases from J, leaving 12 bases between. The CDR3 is CAISEGRVEYGYTF. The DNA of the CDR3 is TGTGCCATCAGTGAGGGCAGGGTGGAGTATGGCTACACCTTC.

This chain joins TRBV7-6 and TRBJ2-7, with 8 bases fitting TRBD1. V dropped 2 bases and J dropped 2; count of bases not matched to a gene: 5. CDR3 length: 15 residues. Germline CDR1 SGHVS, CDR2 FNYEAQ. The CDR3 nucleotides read TGTGCCAGCAGCTTATACGAGACAGGGGCCTACGAGCAGTACTTC. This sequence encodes CASSLYETGAYEQYF.

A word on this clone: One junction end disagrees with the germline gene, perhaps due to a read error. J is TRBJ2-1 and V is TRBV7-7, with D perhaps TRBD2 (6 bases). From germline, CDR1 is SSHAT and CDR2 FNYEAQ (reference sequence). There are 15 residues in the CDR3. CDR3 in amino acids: CASSLDGSSYNEQFF. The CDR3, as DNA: TGTGCTAGCAGCTTGGACGGGAGTTCCTACAATGAGCAGTTCTTC.

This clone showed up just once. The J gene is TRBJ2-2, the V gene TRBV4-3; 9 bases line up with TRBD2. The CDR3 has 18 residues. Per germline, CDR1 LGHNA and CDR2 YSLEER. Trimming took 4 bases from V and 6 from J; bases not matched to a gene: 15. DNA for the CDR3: TGCGCCAGCAGCCTAAACCTCGGCGGGACTAGCCGTTCCGGGGAGCTGTTTTTT. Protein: CASSLNLGGTSRSGELFF.

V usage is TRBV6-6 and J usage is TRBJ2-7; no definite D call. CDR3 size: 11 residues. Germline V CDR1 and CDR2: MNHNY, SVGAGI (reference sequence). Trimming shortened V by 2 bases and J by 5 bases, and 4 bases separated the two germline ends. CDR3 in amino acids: CASSYPDEQYF. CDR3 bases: TGTGCCAGCAGTTACCCGGACGAGCAGTACTTC.